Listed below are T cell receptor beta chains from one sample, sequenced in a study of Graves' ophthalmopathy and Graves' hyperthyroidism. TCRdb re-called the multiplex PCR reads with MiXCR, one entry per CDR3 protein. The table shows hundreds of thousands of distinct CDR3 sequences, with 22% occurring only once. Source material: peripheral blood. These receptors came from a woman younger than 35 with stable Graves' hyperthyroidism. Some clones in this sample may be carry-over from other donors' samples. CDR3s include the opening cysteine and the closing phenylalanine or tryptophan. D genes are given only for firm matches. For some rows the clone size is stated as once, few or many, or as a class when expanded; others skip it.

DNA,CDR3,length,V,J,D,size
TGCGCCAGCAGCTCCCTCGACTGGGGTACAGTCCAAGAGACCCAGTACTTC,CASSSLDWGTVQETQYF,17,TRBV5-1,TRBJ2-5,NA,NA
TGTGCCAGCAGCTTAGATGGACCTGCGAACACCGGGGAGCTGTTTTTT,CASSLDGPANTGELFF,16,TRBV11-2,TRBJ2-2,NA,many
TGTGCCAGCAGTCCGTGGGTTCCCCACGAGCAGTACTTC,CASSPWVPHEQYF,13,TRBV2,TRBJ2-7,NA,many
TGTACCAGCAGCCTAGCCGGACAGGGGGCGAAGACCCAGTACTTC,CTSSLAGQGAKTQYF,15,TRBV11-2,TRBJ2-5,TRBD1,NA
TGTGCCAGCAGTTCCCTCGGCTATCAGCCCCAGCATTTT,CASSSLGYQPQHF,13,TRBV27,TRBJ1-5,NA,many
TGTGCCAGCAAGTCTGCCCGGGCATACTCCTCCTACGAGCAGTACTTC,CASKSARAYSSYEQYF,16,TRBV6-1,TRBJ2-7,NA,NA
TGTGCCAGTAGTGTTGAAGGGGGAGTTGGCTATGGCTACACCTTC,CASSVEGGVGYGYTF,15,TRBV19,TRBJ1-2,NA,many
TGTGCCAGCTCCCGCCGATGGCCCGGAGGTTCACCCCTCCACTTT,CASSRRWPGGSPLHF,15,TRBV5-6,TRBJ1-6,NA,many
TGTGCCACCAGACCGGAGGGGACGGCTGAAGCTTTCTTT,CATRPEGTAEAFF,13,TRBV19,TRBJ1-1,NA,NA
TGTGCCAGCAGTGAAGTACAGTACGAGCAGTACTTC,CASSEVQYEQYF,12,TRBV6-1,TRBJ2-7,NA,NA
TGTGCCACCAGCAGAGTGGGGCCACCGGAGACCCAGTACTTC,CATSRVGPPETQYF,14,TRBV15,TRBJ2-5,NA,many
TGTGCCAGCAGTTACTACCGGGGGTCGAACACTGAAACTTTCTTT,CASSYYRGSNTETFF,15,TRBV6-2/TRBV6-3,TRBJ1-1,NA,NA
TGCAGTGCCACCAGGGAATCCGGGGAGCTGTTTTTT,CSATRESGELFF,12,TRBV20-1,TRBJ2-2,NA,many
TGTGCCACCAGTGATCAGGGCTCTTACAATCAGCCCCAGCATTTT,CATSDQGSYNQPQHF,15,TRBV24-1,TRBJ1-5,NA,NA
TGCAGTGCTCAACAGGGGAATCAGCCCCAGCATTTT,CSAQQGNQPQHF,12,TRBV20-1,TRBJ1-5,TRBD1,many
TGTGCCTGGAGCGAAGTAGGGGAGGGCTACACCTTC,CAWSEVGEGYTF,12,TRBV30,TRBJ1-2,NA,many
TGTGCCACCGCGCCCCTCCGACCGAACACCGGGGAGCTGTTTTTT,CATAPLRPNTGELFF,15,TRBV24-1,TRBJ2-2,NA,NA
TGTGCCAGCACTCTAGGGGTGGGGCTTTCTAGCACAGATACGCAGTATTTT,CASTLGVGLSSTDTQYF,17,TRBV2,TRBJ2-3,NA,many
TGTGCCAGCAGTCGAACCGAGGGGGCGCCCAACTATGGCTACACCTTC,CASSRTEGAPNYGYTF,16,TRBV12-3/TRBV12-4,TRBJ1-2,TRBD1,many
TGTGCCAGCAGCTTAAGCGGGTTCTCTGGAAACACTATATATTTT,CASSLSGFSGNTIYF,15,TRBV7-3,TRBJ1-3,NA,NA
TGTGCCAGCAGACCAGTAGAGTGGACTGAAGCTTTCTTT,CASRPVEWTEAFF,13,TRBV12-3/TRBV12-4,TRBJ1-1,NA,many
TGTGCCAGCAGCGCCTACCTGGGAGGGGGAGAGACCCAGTACTTC,CASSAYLGGGETQYF,15,TRBV9,TRBJ2-5,NA,many
TGTGCCAGCAGTGGACAGGGACGGGGCTATGGCTACACCTTC,CASSGQGRGYGYTF,14,TRBV2,TRBJ1-2,TRBD1,many
TGTGCCAGTAGCCCGCCATCCCGCACCGGGGAGCTGTTTTTT,CASSPPSRTGELFF,14,TRBV19,TRBJ2-2,NA,NA
TGTGCCAGCAGCTTAGAGGGACAGGGACAGTCACCCCTCCACTTT,CASSLEGQGQSPLHF,15,TRBV7-2,TRBJ1-6,TRBD1,NA
TGTGCCAGCCATAAAGTAGGGGACGAGCAGTACTTC,CASHKVGDEQYF,12,TRBV28,TRBJ2-7,NA,many
TGTGCCAGCAGCTTAGATTTCAGGCGACAGGGTTCTTACGAGCAGTACTTC,CASSLDFRRQGSYEQYF,17,TRBV11-2,TRBJ2-7,TRBD1,NA
TGTGCCAGCAGTTACTCTGGGGGATTGGGGACTGAAGCTTTCTTT,CASSYSGGLGTEAFF,15,TRBV6-5,TRBJ1-1,NA,many
TGTGCCAGCGGGACAGGGTCTAACGAGCAGTACTTC,CASGTGSNEQYF,12,TRBV28,TRBJ2-7,TRBD1,NA
TGTGCCAGCAGCTCCAGATTGGAGGGATTTAACTATGGCTACACCTTC,CASSSRLEGFNYGYTF,16,TRBV5-4,TRBJ1-2,NA,few
TGCAGTGCTAGTCGGGGGACCCGCGACGAGCAGTACTTC,CSASRGTRDEQYF,13,TRBV20-1,TRBJ2-7,NA,many
TGTGCCAGCCAACTAGCGGGGGGCACACAAGAGACCCAGTACTTC,CASQLAGGTQETQYF,15,TRBV6-5,TRBJ2-5,TRBD2,many
TGTGCCAGCAGCTACGGACAGGGAGTAGCCTACGAGCAGTACTTC,CASSYGQGVAYEQYF,15,TRBV7-2,TRBJ2-7,TRBD1,many
TGTGCCATGACTACAGGGGGCGACTATGGCTACACCTTC,CAMTTGGDYGYTF,13,TRBV10-3,TRBJ1-2,TRBD1,NA
TGTGCCTGGTACAGGTTTCGGAACACTGAAGCTTTCTTT,CAWYRFRNTEAFF,13,TRBV30,TRBJ1-1,NA,many
TGTGCCATCAGTGAGTCAACTACACTAGATAGCCGAGAGACCCAGTACTTC,CAISESTTLDSRETQYF,17,TRBV10-3,TRBJ2-5,NA,many
TGTGCCAGCAGTCCCCTCAAGGCCCAGAACACCGGGGAGCTGTTTTTT,CASSPLKAQNTGELFF,16,TRBV6-1,TRBJ2-2,NA,few
TGTGCCAGCAGTTACTCGACGGGACAAAGCTCCTACGAGCAGTACTTC,CASSYSTGQSSYEQYF,16,TRBV6-5,TRBJ2-7,NA,many
TGCAGCGTTGGAACTCAGGGTCAGCCCCAGCATTTT,CSVGTQGQPQHF,12,TRBV29-1,TRBJ1-5,NA,NA
TGTGCCAGCAGCGCCGGGGTGGCCACTGAAGCTTTCTTT,CASSAGVATEAFF,13,TRBV11-1,TRBJ1-1,NA,NA
TGTGCCAGCAGTTTAGCGGCCCTTATAGTTAGGGTACGAGAGACCCAGTACTTC,CASSLAALIVRVRETQYF,18,TRBV12-3/TRBV12-4,TRBJ2-5,NA,many
TGTGCCAGCGAGGGCGCGAACACCGGGGAGCTGTTTTTT,CASEGANTGELFF,13,TRBV9,TRBJ2-2,NA,many
TGTGCCAGCAGTCCGGCGGGGGACCGCACCGGGGAGCTGTTTTTT,CASSPAGDRTGELFF,15,TRBV6-1,TRBJ2-2,TRBD2,many
TGTGCCAGCAGGAAGACAGGGAGAGAGACCCAGTACTTC,CASRKTGRETQYF,13,TRBV12-3/TRBV12-4,TRBJ2-5,TRBD1,many
TGCGCCAGCAGCTTGGGGGTCCTCCGAGCGGACTATGGCTACACCTTC,CASSLGVLRADYGYTF,16,TRBV5-1,TRBJ1-2,NA,few